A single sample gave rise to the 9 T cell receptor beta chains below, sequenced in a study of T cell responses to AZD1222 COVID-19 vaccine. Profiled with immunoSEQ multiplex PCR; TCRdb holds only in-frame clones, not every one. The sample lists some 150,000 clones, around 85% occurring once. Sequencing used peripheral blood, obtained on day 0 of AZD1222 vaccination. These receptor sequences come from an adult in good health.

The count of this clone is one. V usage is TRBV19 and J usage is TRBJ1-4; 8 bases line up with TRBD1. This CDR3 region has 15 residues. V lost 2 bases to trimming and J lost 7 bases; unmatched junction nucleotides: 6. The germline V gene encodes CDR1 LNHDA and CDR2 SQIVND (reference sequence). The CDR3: CASSIKSGGSEKLFF. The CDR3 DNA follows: TGTGCCAGTAGTATAAAATCAGGGGGCAGTGAAAAACTGTTTTTT.

CDR3 sequence reads: CASSEVIGAGAFF. The CDR3 DNA reads as TGTGCCAGCAGTGAAGTGATAGGGGCGGGAGCTTTCTTT. The chain links TRBV6-1 to TRBJ1-1, with TRBD1 as a possible D gene (5 bases). This CDR3 has 13 amino acids. CDR1 and CDR2 from the germline V gene are MNHNS and SASEGT. V gave up 1 base and J gave up 10 bases, with 13 bases separating them.

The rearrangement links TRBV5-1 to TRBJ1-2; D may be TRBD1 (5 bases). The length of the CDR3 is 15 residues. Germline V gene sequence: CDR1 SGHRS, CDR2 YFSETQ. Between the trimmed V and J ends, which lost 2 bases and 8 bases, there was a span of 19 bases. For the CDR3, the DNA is TGCGCCAGCAGCTTCCTGGACACGTCTGCTGGGGGCTACACCTTC. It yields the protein CASSFLDTSAGGYTF.

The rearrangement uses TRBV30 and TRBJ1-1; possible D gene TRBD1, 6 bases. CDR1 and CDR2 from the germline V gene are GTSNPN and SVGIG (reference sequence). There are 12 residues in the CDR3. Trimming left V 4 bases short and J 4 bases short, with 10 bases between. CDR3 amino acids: CAWNPGATEAFF. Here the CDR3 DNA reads TGTGCCTGGAACCCGGGGGCCACTGAAGCTTTCTTT.

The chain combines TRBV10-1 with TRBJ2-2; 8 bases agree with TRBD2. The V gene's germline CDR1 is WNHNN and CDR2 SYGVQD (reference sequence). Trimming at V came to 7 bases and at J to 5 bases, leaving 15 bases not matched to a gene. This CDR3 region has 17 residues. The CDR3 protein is CASTPLAGREGTGELFF. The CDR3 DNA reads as TGCGCCAGCACCCCGCTAGCGGGTCGGGAGGGTACCGGGGAGCTGTTTTTT.

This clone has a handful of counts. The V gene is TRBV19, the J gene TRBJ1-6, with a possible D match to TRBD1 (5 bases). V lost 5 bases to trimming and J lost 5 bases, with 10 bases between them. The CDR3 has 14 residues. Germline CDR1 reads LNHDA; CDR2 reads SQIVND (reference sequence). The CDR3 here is CASSSGAHNSPLHF. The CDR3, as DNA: TGTGCCAGTAGTTCCGGGGCCCATAATTCACCCCTCCACTTT.

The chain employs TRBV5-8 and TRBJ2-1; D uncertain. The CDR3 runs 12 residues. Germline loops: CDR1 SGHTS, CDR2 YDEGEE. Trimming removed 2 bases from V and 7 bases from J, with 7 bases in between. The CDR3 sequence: CASSFSLNEQFF. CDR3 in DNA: TGTGCCAGCAGCTTTTCTTTAAATGAGCAGTTCTTC.

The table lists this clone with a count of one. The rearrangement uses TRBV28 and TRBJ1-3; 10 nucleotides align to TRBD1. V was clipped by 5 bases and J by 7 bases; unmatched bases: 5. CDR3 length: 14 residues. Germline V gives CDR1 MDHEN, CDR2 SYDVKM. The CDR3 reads CASSVTGGRNTIYF. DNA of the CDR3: TGTGCCAGCAGTGTGACAGGGGGCAGGAACACCATATATTTT.

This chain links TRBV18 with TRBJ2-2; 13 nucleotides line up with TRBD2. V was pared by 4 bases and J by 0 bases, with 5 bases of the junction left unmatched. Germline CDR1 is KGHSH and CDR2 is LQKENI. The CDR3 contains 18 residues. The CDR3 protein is CASSHGLAGVTNTGELFF. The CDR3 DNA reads TGTGCCAGCTCACATGGACTAGCGGGGGTGACGAACACCGGGGAGCTGTTTTTT.